These 18 T cell receptor beta chains were all obtained from the same sample, sequenced in a study of T cell responses to AZD1222 COVID-19 vaccine. The data were produced by immunoSEQ multiplex PCR, yet TCRdb's version contains in-frame clones alone and is incomplete. The sample consists of 150,000 to 200,000 clones, just over 90% of them appearing once. The specimen was peripheral blood, collected 28 days after the second AZD1222 dose. All receptors derive from an adult who received the AZD1222 COVID-19 vaccine.

V and J are TRBV4-2 and TRBJ2-7, with 9 positions matching TRBD1. Germline lookup yields CDR1 LGHNA and CDR2 YNFKEQ. V lost 1 base, J lost 5 bases, and 6 bases stayed unmatched. This CDR3 has 15 amino acids. The CDR3 sequence: CASSQAGQGGDEQYF. CDR3 nucleotides: TGTGCCAGCAGCCAAGCGGGACAGGGTGGGGACGAGCAGTACTTC.

This clone has a single count. This rearrangement joins TRBV30 to TRBJ1-3; D is undetermined. The CDR3 is made up of 15 amino acids. Germline V CDR1 and CDR2: GTSNPN, SVGIG (reference sequence). The V end lost 3 bases, the J end lost 0 bases, and 12 bases lay between the germline ends. CDR3 in amino acids: CAWRGLGLSGNTIYF. CDR3 DNA sequence: TGTGCCTGGAGGGGCCTGGGCCTCTCTGGAAACACCATATATTTT.

The rearrangement uses TRBV28 and TRBJ2-2; unclear D gene. V lost 10 bases to trimming and J lost 0 bases, with 18 bases between them. This CDR3 has 16 amino acids. In germline, CDR1 is MDHEN, CDR2 SYDVKM. CDR3 region: CAILSSRAANTGELFF. DNA of the CDR3: TGTGCCATCCTTAGCTCACGAGCCGCGAACACCGGGGAGCTGTTTTTT.

This clone has a single count. The chain combines TRBV11-2 with TRBJ1-3, with D unresolved. CDR1 is SGHAT and CDR2 is FQNNGV in the germline V gene. The CDR3 has 17 residues. V dropped 6 bases and J dropped 1 base, with 19 bases sitting between them. Written as DNA, the CDR3 is TGTGCCAGCAGGGAAAAGGGAGTCCGTGTTTCTGGAAACACCATATATTTT. It codes for CASREKGVRVSGNTIYF.

This chain joins TRBV5-6 and TRBJ1-5; possibly TRBD1 for D (5 bases). In germline, CDR1 is SGHDT, CDR2 YYEEEE. The V end was cut by 2 bases, the J end by 5 bases, with 11 bases between. CDR3 length: 14 amino acids. The CDR3 DNA reads TGTGCCAGCAGCTTATCAGGGATGGATCAGCCCCAGCATTTT. It is translated as CASSLSGMDQPQHF. Full variable domain (remainder filled in from reference TRBV5-6 and TRBJ1-5): DAGVTQSPTHLIKTRGQQVTLRCSPKSGHDTVSWYQQALGQGPQFIFQYYEEEERQRGNFPDRFSGHQFPNYSSELNVNALLLGDSALYLCASSLSGMDQPQHFGDGTRLSIL.

This rearrangement joins TRBV5-1 to TRBJ2-2; the match to TRBD2 covers 8 bases. Germline V gives CDR1 SGHRS, CDR2 YFSETQ. J was trimmed by 5 bases and V by 2 bases; bases with no gene match: 5. The length of the CDR3 is 15 residues. This chain's CDR3 is CASSLPSGGTGELFF. The DNA for the CDR3 is TGCGCCAGCAGCTTACCCAGCGGGGGAACCGGGGAGCTGTTTTTT.

This clone was seen a handful of times. This chain connects TRBV7-9 to TRBJ1-1; possible D gene TRBD1, 6 bases. CDR3 length: 12 residues. V lost 1 base and J lost 12, with 12 bases in between. CDR1 is SEHNR and CDR2 is FQNEAQ in the germline V gene (reference sequence). CDR3: CASSLETGITFF. DNA for the CDR3: TGTGCCAGCAGCTTAGAAACAGGGATAACTTTCTTT. The whole variable domain, remainder taken from reference TRBV7-9 and TRBJ1-1, is DTGVSQNPRHKITKRGQNVTFRCDPISEHNRLYWYRQTLGQGPEFLTYFQNEAQLEKSRLLSDRFSAERPKGSFSTLEIQRTEQGDSAMYLCASSLETGITFFGQGTRLTVV.

The rearrangement uses TRBV28 and TRBJ1-1; 8 nucleotides match TRBD1. The junction had 3 bases not matched to a gene; V was cut back by 2 bases and J by 10 bases. The germline gives CDR1 MDHEN, CDR2 SYDVKM. The CDR3 is 12 amino acids. The CDR3 DNA sequence: TGTGCCAGCAGTTTAATCAGGGGGCGAGCTTTCTTT. This sequence encodes CASSLIRGRAFF.

This chain uses TRBV7-2 with TRBJ2-5; 10 bases match TRBD2. The V gene's germline CDR1 is SGHTA and CDR2 FQGNSA. After removal of 4 bases from V and 7 bases from J, the junction contained 15 bases not matched to a gene. The CDR3 has 17 residues. The CDR3 sequence is CASSSPTASGGLGTQYF. The CDR3 nucleotides read TGTGCCAGCAGCTCCCCCACGGCTAGCGGGGGCCTGGGGACCCAGTACTTC.

The chain combines TRBV25-1 with TRBJ2-7, with D perhaps matching TRBD1 (5 bases). The CDR3 is made up of 13 amino acids. Germline CDR1 reads MGHDK; CDR2 reads SYGVNS. The ends were cut back, 5 bases at V and 2 bases at J, with 10 bases in the middle. The CDR3 protein is CASSMGLTYEQYF. The CDR3 region has the DNA TGTGCCAGCAGTATGGGGCTCACCTACGAGCAGTACTTC.

The rearrangement uses TRBV19 and TRBJ2-5; the D gene is possibly TRBD1 (5 bases). Germline CDR1 and CDR2: LNHDA and SQIVND (reference sequence). The V end lost 6 bases, the J end lost 8 bases, and 10 bases lay between the germline ends. CDR3 size: 11 residues. The CDR3: CASRQARTQYF. The CDR3 region has the DNA TGTGCCAGTAGACAGGCTAGAACCCAGTACTTC.

The rearrangement joins TRBV18 to TRBJ2-1; 8 nucleotides agree with TRBD2. The germline V gene encodes CDR1 KGHSH and CDR2 LQKENI. The CDR3 is 15 amino acids. The V and J ends lost 2 bases and 6 bases, in that order; junction bases with no gene match: 6. The CDR3 DNA follows: TGTGCCAGCTCACCAGACGGGAGGGCCTTCAATGAGCAGTTCTTC. It codes for CASSPDGRAFNEQFF.

The chain carries TRBV3-1 (or the pseudogene TRBV3-2) and TRBJ2-7, with D hard to call. The germline V gene has CDR1 LGHDT and CDR2 YNNKEL (reference sequence). Between the trimmed V and J ends, which lost 3 bases and 0 bases, there was a span of 9 bases. The CDR3 is made up of 14 amino acids. CDR3 sequence (DNA): TGTGCCAGCAGCCAGTCGCAGAACTCCTACGAGCAGTACTTC. Protein product: CASSQSQNSYEQYF.

The chain couples TRBV3-1 (or the pseudogene TRBV3-2) to TRBJ1-1, with TRBD1 identical over 10 bases. Looked up from germline, CDR1 is LGHDT and CDR2 is YNNKEL (reference sequence). The CDR3 spans 15 residues. V gave up 0 bases and J gave up 10 bases; unmatched junction bases: 8. CDR3 nucleotide sequence: TGTGCCAGCAGCCAAGAAAGGACAGGGGGTAGAGGAGCTTTCTTT. As protein: CASSQERTGGRGAFF.

The CDR3: CASSFGTGGSGEAFF. Written as DNA, the CDR3 is TGCGCCAGCAGCTTCGGAACAGGGGGCAGTGGTGAAGCTTTCTTT. The chain employs TRBV5-1 and TRBJ1-1; 9 bases map to TRBD1. Germline V gene lookup returns CDR1 SGHRS and CDR2 YFSETQ. V lost 2 bases to trimming and J lost 7 bases; unmatched junction nucleotides: 9. The CDR3 consists of 15 residues.

The chain links TRBV6-2 or TRBV6-3 to TRBJ2-7, with a weak D call TRBD1 (6 bases). The ends were cut back, 6 bases at V and 1 base at J, with 10 bases in the middle. The CDR3 consists of 13 residues. CDR1 and CDR2 (germline): MNHEY, SVGEGT. Written as DNA, the CDR3 is TGTGCCAGCAGCCGGACAGCATCCTACGAGCAGTACTTC. This encodes CASSRTASYEQYF.

This clone was detected ten times or more. V usage is TRBV7-8 and J usage is TRBJ1-5; tentative D call: TRBD1 (5 bases). Trimming removed 2 bases from V and 5 bases from J, with 16 bases in between. The CDR3 is made up of 16 amino acids. CDR1 is SGHVS and CDR2 is FQNEAQ in the germline V gene. The CDR3 nucleotides read TGTGCCAGCAGCTTAAACCCCGTCGGGGGTGATCAGCCCCAGCATTTT. Protein: CASSLNPVGGDQPQHF. Based on the CDR3 plus reference TRBV7-8 and TRBJ1-5, the full variable domain is GAGVSQSPRYKVAKRGQDVALRCDPISGHVSLFWYQQALGQGPEFLTYFQNEAQLDKSGLPSDRFFAERPEGSVSTLKIQRTQQEDSAVYLCASSLNPVGGDQPQHFGDGTRLSIL.

The V call is TRBV15, the J call TRBJ1-1; 10 bases are shared with TRBD1. Germline-derived CDR1 and CDR2 are LNHNV and YYDKDF (reference sequence). The CDR3 totals 17 residues. V trimming: 1 base; J trimming: 4 bases; junction bases outside the gene matches: 9. The CDR3 sequence is CATSRGQGAKGGTEAFF. The CDR3 DNA sequence: TGTGCCACCAGCAGAGGACAGGGGGCGAAAGGAGGCACTGAAGCTTTCTTT. Full variable domain (rest looked up from reference TRBV15 and TRBJ1-1): DAMVIQNPRYQVTQFGKPVTLSCSQTLNHNVMYWYQQKSSQAPKLLFHYYDKDFNNEADTPDNFQSRRPNTSFCFLDIRSPGLGDTAMYLCATSRGQGAKGGTEAFFGQGTRLTVV.